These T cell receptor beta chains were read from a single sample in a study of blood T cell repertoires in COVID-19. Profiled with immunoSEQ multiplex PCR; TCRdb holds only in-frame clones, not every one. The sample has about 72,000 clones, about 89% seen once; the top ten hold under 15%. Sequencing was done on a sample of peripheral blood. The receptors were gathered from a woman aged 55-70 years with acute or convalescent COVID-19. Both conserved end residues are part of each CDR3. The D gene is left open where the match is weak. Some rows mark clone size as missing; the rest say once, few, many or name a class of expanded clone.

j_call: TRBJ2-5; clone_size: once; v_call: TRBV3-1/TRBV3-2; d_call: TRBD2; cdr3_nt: TGTGCCAGCAGCCAAGACTCGGGGGGAGGTGAGACCCAGTACTTC; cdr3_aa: CASSQDSGGGETQYF
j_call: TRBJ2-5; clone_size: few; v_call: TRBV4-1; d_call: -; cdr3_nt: TGCGCCAGCAGCCTACAAGGAACCGGAGCACAAGAGACCCAGTACTTC; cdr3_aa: CASSLQGTGAQETQYF
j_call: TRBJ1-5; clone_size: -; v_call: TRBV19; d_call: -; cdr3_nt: TGTGCCAGTAGTACTGGGCAGTCTGACAATCAGCCCCAGCATTTT; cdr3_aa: CASSTGQSDNQPQHF
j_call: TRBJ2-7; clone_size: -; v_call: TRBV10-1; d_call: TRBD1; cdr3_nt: TGCGCCAGCAGTGAGGGGGACAGCTACGAGCAGTACTTC; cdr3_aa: CASSEGDSYEQYF
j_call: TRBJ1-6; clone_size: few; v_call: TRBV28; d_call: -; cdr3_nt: TGTGCCAGCAGTTTACTCCATTCACCCCTCCACTTT; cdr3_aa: CASSLLHSPLHF
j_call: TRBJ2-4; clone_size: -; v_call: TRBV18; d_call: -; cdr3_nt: TGTGCCAGCTCACCAGAGGCAGGGGCTGAAAACATTCAGTACTTC; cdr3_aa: CASSPEAGAENIQYF
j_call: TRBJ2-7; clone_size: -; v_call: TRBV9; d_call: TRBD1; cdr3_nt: TGTGCCAGCAGCGTAGGGTGGTCAGGGGGCTCCTCTGAGCAGTACTTC; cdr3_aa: CASSVGWSGGSSEQYF
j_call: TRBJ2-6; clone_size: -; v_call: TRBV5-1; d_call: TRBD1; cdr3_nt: TGCGCCAGCAGCTCTCGAGACAGGGAGACTGGGGCCAACGTCCTGACTTTC; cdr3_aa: CASSSRDRETGANVLTF
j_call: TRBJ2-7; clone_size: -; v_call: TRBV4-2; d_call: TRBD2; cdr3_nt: TGTGCCAGCAGCCAAGATTGGCGGGGGGGCCGTTACGAGCAGTACTTC; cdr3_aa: CASSQDWRGGRYEQYF
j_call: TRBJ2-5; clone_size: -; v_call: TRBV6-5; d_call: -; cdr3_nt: TGTGCCAGCAGCGGACTTAGCGCGGAGACCCAGTACTTC; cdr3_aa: CASSGLSAETQYF
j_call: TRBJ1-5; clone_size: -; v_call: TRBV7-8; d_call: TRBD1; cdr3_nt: TGTGCCAGCAGCTTAGCCAGGGGGCATCAGCCCCAGCATTTT; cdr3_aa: CASSLARGHQPQHF
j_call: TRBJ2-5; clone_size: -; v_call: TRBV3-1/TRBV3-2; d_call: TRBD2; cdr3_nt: TGTGCCAGCAGCATGGGCCGGGGGGGAGAGACCCAGTACTTC; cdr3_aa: CASSMGRGGETQYF
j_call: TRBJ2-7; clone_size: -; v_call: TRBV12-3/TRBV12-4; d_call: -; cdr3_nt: TGTGCCAGCAGTGTCAAGAGCTACGAGCAGTACTTC; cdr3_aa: CASSVKSYEQYF
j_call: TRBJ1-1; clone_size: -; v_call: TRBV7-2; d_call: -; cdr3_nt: TGTGCCAGCAGCTTAGTACGGAGCGAGAACACTGAAGCTTTCTTT; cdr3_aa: CASSLVRSENTEAFF
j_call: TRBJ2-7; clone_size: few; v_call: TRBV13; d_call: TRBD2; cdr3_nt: TGTGCCAGCAGCTCCGGGGGGGCCGGTCCCTACGAGCAGTACTTC; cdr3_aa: CASSSGGAGPYEQYF
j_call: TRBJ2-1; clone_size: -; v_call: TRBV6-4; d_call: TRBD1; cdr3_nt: TGTGCCAGCAGTTCCGGGACAGGGGCTTACAATGAGCAGTTCTTC; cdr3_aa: CASSSGTGAYNEQFF
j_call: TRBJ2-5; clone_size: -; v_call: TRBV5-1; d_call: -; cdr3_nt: TGCGCCAGCAGCTTACTCGTAAGGGGCCAAGAGACCCAGTACTTC; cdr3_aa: CASSLLVRGQETQYF
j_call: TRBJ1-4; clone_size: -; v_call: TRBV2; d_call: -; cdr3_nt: TGTGCCAGCAGTGGGGGCGGGGGTCGAGAAAAACTGTTTTTT; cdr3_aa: CASSGGGGREKLFF
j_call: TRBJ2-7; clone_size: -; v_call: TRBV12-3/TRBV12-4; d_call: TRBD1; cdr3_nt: TGTGCCAGCAGCCAGACAGGGCTCTACGAGCAGTACTTC; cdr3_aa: CASSQTGLYEQYF
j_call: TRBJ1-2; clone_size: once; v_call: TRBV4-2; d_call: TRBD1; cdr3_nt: TGTGCCAGCAGCCAAGACTTACCGAGTAGGGACAGGGGTCTAGGCTACACCTTC; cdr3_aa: CASSQDLPSRDRGLGYTF
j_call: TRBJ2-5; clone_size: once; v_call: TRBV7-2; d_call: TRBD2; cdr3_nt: TGTGCCAGCAGCGGGGGACTAGCGGGCTTACAAGAGACCCAGTACTTC; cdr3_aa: CASSGGLAGLQETQYF
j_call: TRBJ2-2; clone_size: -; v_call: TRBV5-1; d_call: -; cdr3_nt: TGCGCCAGCAGCTGGGGACTCGCGAACACCGGGGAGCTGTTTTTT; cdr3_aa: CASSWGLANTGELFF
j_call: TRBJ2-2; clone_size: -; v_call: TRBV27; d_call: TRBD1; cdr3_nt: TGTGCCAGCGGACAGGACTGGGTCGGGGAGCTGTTTTTT; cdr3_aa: CASGQDWVGELFF
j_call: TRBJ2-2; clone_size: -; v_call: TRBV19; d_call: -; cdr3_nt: TGTGCCAGTAGTTCGGACAGAGCCACCGGGGAGCTGTTTTTT; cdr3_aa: CASSSDRATGELFF
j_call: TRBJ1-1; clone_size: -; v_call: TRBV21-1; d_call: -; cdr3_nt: TGTGCCAGCCCCCCTAAGGGGGCAAAAGCTTTCTTT; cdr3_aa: CASPPKGAKAFF
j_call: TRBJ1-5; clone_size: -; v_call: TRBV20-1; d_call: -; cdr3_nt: TGCAGTGCTAGTCCCGTGGACAGATTCAATCAGCCCCAGCATTTT; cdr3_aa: CSASPVDRFNQPQHF
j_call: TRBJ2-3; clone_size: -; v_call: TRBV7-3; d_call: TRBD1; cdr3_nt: TGTGCCAGCAGCCATTCGGGACAGGTCACAGATACGCAGTATTTT; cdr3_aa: CASSHSGQVTDTQYF
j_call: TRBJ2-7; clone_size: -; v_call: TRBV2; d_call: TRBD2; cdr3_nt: TGTGCCAGCAGTGAACTAGCGGGGGTCTACGAGCAGTACTTC; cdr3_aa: CASSELAGVYEQYF
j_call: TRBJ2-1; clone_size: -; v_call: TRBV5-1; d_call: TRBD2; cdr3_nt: TGCGCCAGCAGCTTCGGACTAGCGGGCAATGAGCAGTTCTTC; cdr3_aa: CASSFGLAGNEQFF
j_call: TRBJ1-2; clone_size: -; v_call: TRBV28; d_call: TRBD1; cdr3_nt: TGTGCCAGCAGAAACAGGGGAAACTATGGCTACACCTTC; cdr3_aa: CASRNRGNYGYTF
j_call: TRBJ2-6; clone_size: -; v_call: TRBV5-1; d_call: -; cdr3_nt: TGCGCCAGCAGCTTACAGGGATCTTCTGGGGCCAACGTCCTGACTTTC; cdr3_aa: CASSLQGSSGANVLTF
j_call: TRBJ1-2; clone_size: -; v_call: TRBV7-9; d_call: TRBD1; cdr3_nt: TGTGCCAGCAGCTACGGACAGGTAGCTAACTATGGCTACACCTTC; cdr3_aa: CASSYGQVANYGYTF
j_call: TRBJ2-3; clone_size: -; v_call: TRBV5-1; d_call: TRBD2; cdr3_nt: TGCGCCAGCAGCCCACCCGGGACTAGCGGGGGGGATACGCAGTATTTT; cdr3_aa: CASSPPGTSGGDTQYF
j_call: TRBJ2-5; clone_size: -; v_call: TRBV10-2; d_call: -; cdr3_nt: TGCGCCAGCAGCGCGGGGAGGAAGACCCAGTACTTC; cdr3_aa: CASSAGRKTQYF
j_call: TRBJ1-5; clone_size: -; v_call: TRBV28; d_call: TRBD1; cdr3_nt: TGTGCCAGCAGTCTCAGGGGGGCGCCCCAGCATTTT; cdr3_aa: CASSLRGAPQHF
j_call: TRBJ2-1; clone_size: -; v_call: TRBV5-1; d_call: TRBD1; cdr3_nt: TGCGCCAGCAGCCCCGGGACAGGGATCTACAATGAGCAGTTCTTC; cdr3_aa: CASSPGTGIYNEQFF
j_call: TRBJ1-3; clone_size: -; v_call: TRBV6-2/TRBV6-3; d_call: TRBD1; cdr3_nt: TGTGCCAGCAGCCGCGGGACAGACTCTGGAAACACCATATATTTT; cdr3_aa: CASSRGTDSGNTIYF
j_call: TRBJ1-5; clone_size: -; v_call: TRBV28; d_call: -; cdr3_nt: TGTGCCAGCAACCTGGGGGGGATAGGCAATCAGCCCCAGCATTTT; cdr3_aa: CASNLGGIGNQPQHF
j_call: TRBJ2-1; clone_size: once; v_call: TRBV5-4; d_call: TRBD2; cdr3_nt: TGTGCCAGCAGGGCTTCTAGCGGGGGGGCAAATGAGCAGTTCTTC; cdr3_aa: CASRASSGGANEQFF
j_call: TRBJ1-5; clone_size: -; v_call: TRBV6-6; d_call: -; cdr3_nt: TGTGCCAGCAGTATGCAGGTGAGCAATCAGCCCCAGCATTTT; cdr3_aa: CASSMQVSNQPQHF
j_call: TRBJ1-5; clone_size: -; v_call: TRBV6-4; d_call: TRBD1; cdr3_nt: TGTGCCAGCCCGACAGGGAAACAGCCCCAGCATTTT; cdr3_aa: CASPTGKQPQHF
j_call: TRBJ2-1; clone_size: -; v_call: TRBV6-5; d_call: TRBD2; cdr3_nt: TGTGCCAGCAGTTACTCAGGCGGGGGGGGAGATGAGCAGTTCTTC; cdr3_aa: CASSYSGGGGDEQFF
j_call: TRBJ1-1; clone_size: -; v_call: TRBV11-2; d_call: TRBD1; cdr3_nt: TGTGCCAGCAGCTTAGGGGACAGGGGTCTGAACACTGAAGCTTTCTTT; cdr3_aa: CASSLGDRGLNTEAFF
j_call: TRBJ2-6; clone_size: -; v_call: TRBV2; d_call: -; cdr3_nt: TGTGCCAGCACCGAACTTGCTGGGGCCAACGTCCTGACTTTC; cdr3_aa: CASTELAGANVLTF
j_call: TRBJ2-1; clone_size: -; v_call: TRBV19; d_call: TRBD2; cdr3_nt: TGTGCCAGTAGTATACGGGAGGGTCGAAGCTCCTACAATGAGCAGTTCTTC; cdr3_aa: CASSIREGRSSYNEQFF
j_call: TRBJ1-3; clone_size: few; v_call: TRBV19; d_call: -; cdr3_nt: TGTGCCAGTAGTAATGGCGGTCACTCTGGAAACACCATATATTTT; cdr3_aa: CASSNGGHSGNTIYF
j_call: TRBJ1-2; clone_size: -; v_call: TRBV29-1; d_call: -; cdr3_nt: TGCAGCGCCTCGGGAGCTAACTATGGCTACACCTTC; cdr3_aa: CSASGANYGYTF
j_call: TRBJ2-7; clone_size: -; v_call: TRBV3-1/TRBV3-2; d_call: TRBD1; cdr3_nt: TGTGCCAGCAGTACCTCTGGGACAGGGGGGAGGTACGAGCAGTACTTC; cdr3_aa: CASSTSGTGGRYEQYF
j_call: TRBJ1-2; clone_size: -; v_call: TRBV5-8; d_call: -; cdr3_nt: TGTGCCAGCAGCTTGTCGGGGAGGGGCTACACCTTC; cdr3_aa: CASSLSGRGYTF
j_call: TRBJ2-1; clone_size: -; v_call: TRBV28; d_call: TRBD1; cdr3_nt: TGTGCCAGCAGTTCACCTTGGACAGGAAATAATGAGCAGTTCTTC; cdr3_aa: CASSSPWTGNNEQFF
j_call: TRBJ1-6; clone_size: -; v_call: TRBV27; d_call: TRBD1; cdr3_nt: TGTGCCAGCAGTACAGGGGGAAGCTCCTATAATTCACCCCTCCACTTT; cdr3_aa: CASSTGGSSYNSPLHF
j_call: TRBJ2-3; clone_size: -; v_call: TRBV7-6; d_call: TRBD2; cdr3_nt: TGTGCCAGCAGCCCAAGGTTTTTGAGCGGGGGCGGCACAGATACGCAGTATTTT; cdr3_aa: CASSPRFLSGGGTDTQYF
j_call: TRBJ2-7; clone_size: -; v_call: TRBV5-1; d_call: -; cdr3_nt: TGCGCCAGCAGCTTGGGACAGGCCAACTACGAGCAGTACTTC; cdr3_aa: CASSLGQANYEQYF